A single TCR beta chain is shown here with its context. This sample is drawn from a study of PD-L1 blockade in urothelial cancer. Study details: Patients previously received 0 to 3 chemotherapy regimens. Samples of blood were analyzed 3 weeks (second dose) and 6 weeks after treatment start.

Stated time point: pretreatment peripheral blood. Patients' urothelial carcinoma was locally advanced or metastatic. The germline V gene encodes CDR1 SGHTA and CDR2 FQGNSA. CDR3 length: 12 amino acids. The V end was cut by 2 bases, the J end by 5 bases, with 6 bases between. Profiled with immunoSEQ multiplex PCR; TCRdb holds only in-frame clones, not every one. Of 70,000 to 85,000 clones listed, roughly nine tenths were seen once; the top ten hold 3.5% to 5%. The sequencing here drew on PBMCs, taken around atezolizumab (anti-PD-L1) treatment. The chain is built from TRBV7-2 and TRBJ2-5, with D maybe TRBD1 (6 bases). This receptor was obtained from a man aged 65 to 85 with urothelial cancer. Here the CDR3 DNA reads TGTGCCAGCAGCTTAAGGGGGGAGACCCAGTACTTC. Translation: CASSLRGETQYF.